These 32 T cell receptor beta chains were all obtained from the same sample, sequenced in a study of blood T cells in healthy people across ages. Using a J-beta primer mix together with a sample-barcoded 5' primer, a second PCR was run for about 6 to 11 cycles. TCRdb reanalysed the 5' RACE reads using MiXCR and keeps one entry per CDR3 protein. The table has 1.5 million to 2 million distinct CDR3 sequences, approximately 30% seen once. Sequenced sample: blood. These receptor sequences come from a woman aged 30 to 39 in good health.

The CDR3 is CSARLGRGSNSPLHF. The DNA for the CDR3 is TGCAGTGCTAGGCTAGGCAGGGGTTCAAATTCACCCCTCCACTTT. The genes are TRBV20-1 and TRBJ1-6; weak D call: TRBD1 (6 bases). This CDR3 region has 15 residues. From germline, CDR1 is DFQATT and CDR2 SNEGSKA (reference sequence). Trimming took 3 bases from V and 7 from J, leaving 16 bases between them.

This clonotype has a handful of counts. The CDR3: CASTNPRTEAFNEKLFF. As DNA, the CDR3 is TGTGCCAGCACAAATCCGAGGACAGAAGCTTTTAATGAAAAACTGTTTTTT. V is TRBV12-3 or TRBV12-4 and J is TRBJ1-4; D perhaps matches TRBD1 (6 bases). The length of the CDR3 is 17 residues. The ends were cut back, 7 bases at V and 4 bases at J, with 22 bases in the middle.

In its sample, this clonotype was seen a few times. The chain carries TRBV6-5 and TRBJ1-4; 7 nucleotides match TRBD1. The CDR3 extends over 14 amino acids. V lost 5 bases to trimming and J lost 5 bases; unmatched junction nucleotides: 5. CDR1 and CDR2 (germline): MNHEY, SVGAGI. The CDR3 DNA is TGTGCCAGCAGTACGGGACAGAAAAATGAAAAACTGTTTTTT. Translating it yields CASSTGQKNEKLFF.

This clonotype was detected only a few times. The genes are TRBV5-6 and TRBJ1-6; weak D call: TRBD1 (6 bases). V lost 3 bases to trimming and J lost 2 bases, with 15 bases between them. CDR1 and CDR2 (germline): SGHDT, YYEEEE. This CDR3 is built from 17 residues. Written as DNA, the CDR3 is TGTGCCAGCAGCTGGAAGACTACAGGGACCTATAATTCACCCCTCCACTTT. The encoded protein is CASSWKTTGTYNSPLHF. Together with reference TRBV5-6 and TRBJ1-6, the CDR3 gives the full variable domain: DAGVTQSPTHLIKTRGQQVTLRCSPKSGHDTVSWYQQALGQGPQFIFQYYEEEERQRGNFPDRFSGHQFPNYSSELNVNALLLGDSALYLCASSWKTTGTYNSPLHFGNGTRLTVT.

This chain uses TRBV12-5 with TRBJ2-7, with 7 bases identical to TRBD1. V gave up 6 bases and J gave up 2 bases; unmatched junction bases: 10. CDR1 LGHNT and CDR2 FRNRAP come from the germline V gene. This CDR3 is built from 15 residues. The CDR3 loop is CASGSGTAEPYEQYF. The DNA for the CDR3 is TGTGCTAGTGGCTCCGGGACAGCCGAACCCTACGAGCAGTACTTC.

The CDR3, as DNA: TGTGCCAGCGGAGCTAATACGCAGTATTTT. It yields the protein CASGANTQYF. The chain carries TRBV28 and TRBJ2-3; the D is unclear. The V gene's germline CDR1 is MDHEN and CDR2 SYDVKM. V was shortened by 8 bases and J by 7 bases, with 7 bases between the two germline ends. CDR3 length: 10 amino acids.

J is TRBJ2-1 and V is TRBV7-7, with 13 bases matching TRBD2. Germline loops: CDR1 SSHAT, CDR2 FNYEAQ (reference sequence). J gave up 2 bases and V 7 bases, and 8 bases lay outside the gene matches. This CDR3 has 17 amino acids. Here the CDR3 reads CASNGLAGARTYNEQFF. As DNA, the CDR3 is TGTGCCAGCAATGGACTAGCGGGGGCCCGAACCTACAATGAGCAGTTCTTC.

This clonotype was seen more than once but under ten times. The chain joins TRBV20-1 to TRBJ1-2; D not certain. The CDR3 runs 13 residues. Deletions cut 5 bases from V and 10 bases from J, with 20 bases between. CDR1 and CDR2 (germline): DFQATT, SNEGSKA (reference sequence). The CDR3 DNA reads TGCAGTGCTCGCTTCGGAGGATCCCCTCTCTACACCTTC. Translation: CSARFGGSPLYTF.

V usage is TRBV20-1 and J usage is TRBJ1-2; D not certain. This CDR3 has 14 residues. Germline V CDR1 and CDR2: DFQATT, SNEGSKA (reference sequence). Trimming pared 1 base from V and 8 bases from J, leaving 17 bases between. The CDR3 DNA reads TGCAGTGCTAGAGGGGCCACCCTGCCGCAGGGCTACACCTTC. Translated, it gives CSARGATLPQGYTF.

This clonotype was detected ten times or more. The chain is built from TRBV4-2 and TRBJ2-7, with TRBD1 matching 9 bases. The junction had 10 bases not matched to a gene; V was cut back by 5 bases and J by 2 bases. Germline values: CDR1 LGHNA, CDR2 YNFKEQ. CDR3 length: 16 amino acids. The CDR3 nucleotides read TGTGCCAGCAGCGGACAGGGGCCCGACACTCCCTACGAGCAGTACTTC. It is translated as CASSGQGPDTPYEQYF.

The V and J genes are TRBV10-3 and TRBJ1-2, with D possibly being TRBD1 (6 bases). This CDR3 has 15 amino acids. Per the germline V gene, CDR1 is ENHRY and CDR2 is SYGVKD. Trimming took 2 bases from V and 3 from J, leaving 13 bases between them. The chain's CDR3 is CAISETPQGYYGYTF. The DNA of the CDR3 is TGTGCCATCAGTGAGACACCACAGGGATACTATGGCTACACCTTC.

In DNA form, the CDR3 reads TGCGCCAGCAGCCTACAGGGAGTCATGAACACTGAAGCTTTCTTT. It encodes CASSLQGVMNTEAFF. The rearrangement links TRBV5-1 to TRBJ1-1; tentatively, D is TRBD1 (6 bases). V lost 4 bases and J 0 bases, leaving 13 bases between the germline ends. Germline values: CDR1 SGHRS, CDR2 YFSETQ. The CDR3 loop spans 15 amino acids.

This clonotype was seen more than once but under ten times. V gene TRBV7-9 combines with J gene TRBJ1-1; weak D call: TRBD1 (5 bases). The V gene lost 3 bases and the J gene lost 7 bases, with 9 bases spanning the gap. This CDR3 is 12 amino acids long. Germline values: CDR1 SEHNR, CDR2 FQNEAQ (reference sequence). CDR3 DNA: TGTGCCAGCAGCTTCGTCGACAGTGAAGCTTTCTTT. Translated: CASSFVDSEAFF.

This clonotype turned up a few times. The V gene is TRBV3-1, the J gene TRBJ1-2; 9 positions match TRBD1. The V gene's germline CDR1 is LGHDT and CDR2 YNNKEL (reference sequence). After removal of 5 bases from V and 1 base from J, the junction contained 5 bases not matched to a gene. The CDR3 length is 15 residues. Written as DNA, the CDR3 is TGTGCCAGCAGCGCCCCGGGACAGGGTAACTATGGCTACACCTTC. Its translation is CASSAPGQGNYGYTF.

This sequence joins TRBV7-7 and TRBJ2-3; 9 nucleotides agree with TRBD2. Germline V CDR1 and CDR2: SSHAT, FNYEAQ (reference sequence). This CDR3 comprises 15 residues. The V gene end was trimmed by 1 base and the J gene end by 5 bases; junction bases not matched to a gene: 4. CDR3 in amino acids: CASSLGGGARDTQYF. The CDR3, as DNA: TGTGCCAGCAGCTTAGGCGGGGGGGCGAGAGATACGCAGTATTTT.

The sample holds many counts of this clonotype. The rearrangement joins TRBV5-1 to TRBJ2-3; 8 bases align to TRBD2. There are 16 residues in the CDR3. Germline V lookup: CDR1 SGHRS, CDR2 YFSETQ. J lost 1 base, V lost 4 bases, and 8 bases had no gene match. CDR3 sequence reads: CASSLSGTSGTDTQYF. The DNA for the CDR3 is TGCGCCAGCAGCCTTAGCGGGACCAGCGGCACAGATACGCAGTATTTT.

This clonotype came up a few times. The chain uses TRBV5-1 and TRBJ2-1, with D unclear. The CDR3 is 16 residues long. CDR1 and CDR2 (germline): SGHRS, YFSETQ. V lost 0 bases and J 1 base, leaving 11 bases between the germline ends. The CDR3, as DNA: TGCGCCAGCAGCTTGGCCACCGTCCTGTCCTACAATGAGCAGTTCTTC. Amino acids: CASSLATVLSYNEQFF.

This chain's CDR3 is CASKRPTKVNTEAFF. The DNA of the CDR3 is TGTGCCAGCAAAAGACCAACTAAAGTGAACACTGAAGCTTTCTTT. The V call is TRBV12-3 or TRBV12-4, the J call TRBJ1-1; D not certain. Trimming left V 7 bases short and J 0 bases short, with 15 bases between. There are 15 residues in the CDR3.

The rearrangement joins TRBV7-9 to TRBJ2-7, with 11 bases lining up with TRBD2. This CDR3 contains 15 residues. V lost 5 bases and J lost 5; bases outside the gene matches: 8. Germline V CDR1 and CDR2: SEHNR, FQNEAQ (reference sequence). The CDR3, as DNA: TGTGCCAGCAGCAGGAGAACTAGCGGGGGTAACGAGCAGTACTTC. It codes for CASSRRTSGGNEQYF.

This chain joins TRBV28 and TRBJ2-6, with D uncertain. Trimming took off 7 bases at V and 0 bases at J, with 10 bases between the two ends. CDR1 and CDR2 from the germline V gene are MDHEN and SYDVKM. This CDR3 has 15 amino acids. The CDR3 protein is CASIFWNSGANVLTF. DNA for the CDR3: TGTGCCAGCATTTTTTGGAACTCTGGGGCCAACGTCCTGACTTTC.

V and J are TRBV18 and TRBJ2-3; unclear D gene. CDR3 length equals 13 residues. Germline CDR1 KGHSH, CDR2 LQKENI. Deletions cut 5 bases from V and 6 bases from J, with 12 bases between. The CDR3 protein is CASSWVIMDTQYF. For the CDR3, the DNA is TGTGCCAGCTCATGGGTAATCATGGATACGCAGTATTTT.

This clonotype appeared a few times. The chain uses TRBV20-1 and TRBJ2-5, with 8 bases matching TRBD2. The germline CDR1 and CDR2 sequences are DFQATT and SNEGSKA (reference sequence). The junction had 3 bases not matched to a gene; V was cut back by 3 bases and J by 3 bases. The CDR3 totals 13 residues. CDR3 sequence (DNA): TGCAGTGCTAGGAGGCGGGGGGAAGAGACCCAGTACTTC. As protein: CSARRRGEETQYF.

This rearrangement joins TRBV4-3 to TRBJ1-4, with D possibly being TRBD1 (5 bases). This CDR3 contains 17 residues. Germline lookup yields CDR1 LGHNA and CDR2 YSLEER. Between the trimmed V and J ends, which lost 1 base and 8 bases, there was a span of 20 bases. The CDR3 DNA sequence: TGCGCCAGCAGCCAAGTCGGGCCAGGGAGTGTAGGCGAAAAACTGTTTTTT. Residues: CASSQVGPGSVGEKLFF.

Points on this clonotype: Given a much more abundant clone one base away, this may be a read error. This chain connects TRBV9 to TRBJ2-7; 9 bases agree with TRBD1. J gave up 4 bases and V 3 bases, and 5 bases lay outside the gene matches. CDR3 length equals 14 residues. Germline CDR1 SGDLS, CDR2 YYNGEE. The CDR3 loop reads CASSGEGQGYEQYF. CDR3 in DNA: TGTGCCAGCAGCGGAGAGGGACAGGGATACGAGCAGTACTTC.

This clonotype was seen at least ten times. Written as DNA, the CDR3 is TGTGCCAGCAGCTTAGATGGTTCGGGTAATGAGCAGTTCTTC. Its translation: CASSLDGSGNEQFF. The chain employs TRBV7-2 and TRBJ2-1; D is unclear. Germline lookup yields CDR1 SGHTA and CDR2 FQGNSA. Trimming took 1 base from V and 7 from J, leaving 11 bases between them. The CDR3 covers 14 residues.

A few counts support this clonotype. This rearrangement joins TRBV21-1 to TRBJ2-7; no DNA check was done on the table's D call, TRBD1. TRBV21-1 is flagged as a pseudogene. This CDR3 region has 19 residues. The CDR3 DNA reads as TGTGCCAGCAGCAAAGTTGAGACAGGGGCCCGATACAGCTCCTACGAGCAGTACTTC. This encodes CASSKVETGARYSSYEQYF.

There are a few counts of this clonotype. This chain connects TRBV28 to TRBJ1-6; TRBD1 matches at 10 bases. The CDR3 runs to 15 residues. Germline loops: CDR1 MDHEN, CDR2 SYDVKM. Trimming cost V 5 bases and J 10 bases; bases outside gene matches: 8. CDR3 residues: CASSPRTGGLSPLHF. The CDR3 coding sequence is TGTGCCAGCAGTCCCCGGACAGGGGGGCTCTCACCCCTCCACTTT.

V is TRBV20-1 and J is TRBJ2-1, with 7 bases matching TRBD2. Per germline, CDR1 DFQATT and CDR2 SNEGSKA (reference sequence). With 1 base clipped from V and 14 bases from J, the junction kept 17 bases outside the gene matches. CDR3 size: 15 residues. CDR3 residues: CSARGSGGSHTGEFF. DNA for the CDR3: TGCAGTGCTAGAGGTTCCGGCGGGAGCCATACTGGGGAGTTCTTC.

The chain recombines TRBV5-5 with TRBJ1-5; D is undetermined. Germline lookup yields CDR1 SGHKS and CDR2 YYEKEE (reference sequence). V lost 4 bases and J lost 7, with 15 bases in between. The CDR3 spans 14 residues. The CDR3 DNA is TGTGCCAGCAGCCCGGGTATCGTCACGCAGCCCCAGCATTTT. This translates into CASSPGIVTQPQHF. Drawing the rest from reference TRBV5-5 and TRBJ1-5, the complete variable domain is DAGVTQSPTHLIKTRGQQVTLRCSPISGHKSVSWYQQVLGQGPQFIFQYYEKEERGRGNFPDRFSARQFPNYSSELNVNALLLGDSALYLCASSPGIVTQPQHFGDGTRLSIL.

This clonotype was detected ten times or more. This chain uses TRBV7-9 with TRBJ2-5, with a possible D match to TRBD1 (6 bases). The CDR3 is made up of 15 amino acids. Germline V gene lookup returns CDR1 SEHNR and CDR2 FQNEAQ (reference sequence). Trimming left V 5 bases short and J 3 bases short, with 16 bases between. In DNA form, the CDR3 reads TGTGCCAGCAGCGCCTGGCAGGGGAAGGAAGAGACCCAGTACTTC. Encoded protein: CASSAWQGKEETQYF.

This clonotype was detected many times. V is TRBV20-1 and J is TRBJ1-4, with 7 nucleotides matching TRBD1. This CDR3 contains 16 residues. The germline V gene encodes CDR1 DFQATT and CDR2 SNEGSKA (reference sequence). J was trimmed by 0 bases and V by 3 bases; bases with no gene match: 7. The CDR3 nucleotides read TGCAGTGCTAGGAAACAGGGGACTGCAACTAATGAAAAACTGTTTTTT. Its protein product is CSARKQGTATNEKLFF.

This rearrangement joins TRBV6-6 to TRBJ1-5; 8 bases agree with TRBD1. The CDR3 loop spans 16 amino acids. Per the germline V gene, CDR1 is MNHNY and CDR2 is SVGAGI (reference sequence). V lost 6 bases and J lost 4; bases outside the gene matches: 11. Here the CDR3 reads CASSNPGQGPNQPQHF. The CDR3, as DNA: TGTGCCAGCAGCAACCCTGGACAGGGTCCGAATCAGCCCCAGCATTTT.